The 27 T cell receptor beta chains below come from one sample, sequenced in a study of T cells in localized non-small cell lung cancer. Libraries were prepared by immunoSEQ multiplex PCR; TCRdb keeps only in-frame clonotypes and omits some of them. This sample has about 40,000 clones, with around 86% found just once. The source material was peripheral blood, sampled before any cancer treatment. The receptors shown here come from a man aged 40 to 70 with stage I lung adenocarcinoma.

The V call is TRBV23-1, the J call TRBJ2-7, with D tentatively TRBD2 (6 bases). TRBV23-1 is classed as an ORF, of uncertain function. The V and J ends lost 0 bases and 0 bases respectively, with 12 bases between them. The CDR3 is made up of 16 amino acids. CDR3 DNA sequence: TGCGCCAGCAGTCAATCGAGCGGGCCCAGCTCCTACGAGCAGTACTTC. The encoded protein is CASSQSSGPSSYEQYF.

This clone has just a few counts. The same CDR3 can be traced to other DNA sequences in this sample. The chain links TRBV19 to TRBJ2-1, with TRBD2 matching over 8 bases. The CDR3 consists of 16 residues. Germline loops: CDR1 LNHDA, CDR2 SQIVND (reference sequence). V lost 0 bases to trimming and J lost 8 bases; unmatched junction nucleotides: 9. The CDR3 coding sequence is TGTGCCAGTAGTATAGAATTGGCGGGAGGTAGGGATGAGCAGTTCTTC. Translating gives CASSIELAGGRDEQFF.

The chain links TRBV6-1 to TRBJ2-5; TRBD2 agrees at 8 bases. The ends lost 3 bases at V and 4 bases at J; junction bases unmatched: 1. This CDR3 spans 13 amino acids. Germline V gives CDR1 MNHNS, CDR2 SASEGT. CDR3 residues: CASSDAGGETQYF. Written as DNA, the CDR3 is TGTGCCAGCAGTGATGCGGGGGGAGAGACCCAGTACTTC.

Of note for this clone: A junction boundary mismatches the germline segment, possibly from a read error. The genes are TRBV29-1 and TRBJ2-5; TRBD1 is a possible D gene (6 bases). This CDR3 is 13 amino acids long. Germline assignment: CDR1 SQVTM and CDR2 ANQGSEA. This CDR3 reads CSVTTGYQETQYF. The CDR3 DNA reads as TGCAGCGTTACAACAGGGTACCAAGAAACCCAGTACTTC. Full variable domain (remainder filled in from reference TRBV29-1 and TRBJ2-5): SAVISQKPSRDICQRGTSLTIQCQVDSQVTMMFWYRQQPGQSLTLIATANQGSEATYESGFVIDKFPISRPNLTFSTLTVSNMSPEDSSIYLCSVTTGYQETQYFGPGTRLLVL.

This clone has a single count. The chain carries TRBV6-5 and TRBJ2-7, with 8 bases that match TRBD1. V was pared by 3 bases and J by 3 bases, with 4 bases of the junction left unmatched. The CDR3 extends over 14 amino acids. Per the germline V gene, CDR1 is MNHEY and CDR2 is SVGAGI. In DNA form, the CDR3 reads TGTGCCAGCAGTTATCTGGGGACAGGCTACGAGCAGTACTTC. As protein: CASSYLGTGYEQYF.

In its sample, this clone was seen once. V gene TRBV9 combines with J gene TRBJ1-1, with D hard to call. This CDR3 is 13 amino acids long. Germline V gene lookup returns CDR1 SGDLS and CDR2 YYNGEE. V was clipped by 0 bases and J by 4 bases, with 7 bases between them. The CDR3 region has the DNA TGTGCCAGCAGCGTAGATGGGCCCACTGAAGCTTTCTTT. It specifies CASSVDGPTEAFF.

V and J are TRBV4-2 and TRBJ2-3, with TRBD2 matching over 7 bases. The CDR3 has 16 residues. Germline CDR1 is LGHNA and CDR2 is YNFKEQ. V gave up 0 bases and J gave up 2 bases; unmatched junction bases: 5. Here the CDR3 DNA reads TGTGCCAGCAGCCAAGATCCGGGGAGGGTCACAGATACGCAGTATTTT. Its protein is CASSQDPGRVTDTQYF.

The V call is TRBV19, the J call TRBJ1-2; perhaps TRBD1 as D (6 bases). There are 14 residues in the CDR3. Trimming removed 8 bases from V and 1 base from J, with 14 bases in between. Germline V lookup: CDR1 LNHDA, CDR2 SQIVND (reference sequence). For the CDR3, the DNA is TGTGCCAGTTGGGGGCCCTCCGTTAACTATGGCTACACCTTC. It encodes CASWGPSVNYGYTF.

The CDR3 nucleotides are TGCAGCGCCAGGGGGGGTCGTGGGGCCAACGTCCTGACTTTC. This sequence encodes CSARGGRGANVLTF. V usage is TRBV29-1 and J usage is TRBJ2-6; D is perhaps TRBD1 or TRBD2 (7 bases each). V lost 7 bases to trimming and J lost 3 bases, with 13 bases between them. The CDR3 contains 14 residues. Germline loops: CDR1 SQVTM, CDR2 ANQGSEA.

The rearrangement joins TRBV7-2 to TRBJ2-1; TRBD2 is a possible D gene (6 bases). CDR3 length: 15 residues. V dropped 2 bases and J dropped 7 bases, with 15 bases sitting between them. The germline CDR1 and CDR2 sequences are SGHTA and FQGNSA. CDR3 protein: CASSLQPGSLNEQFF. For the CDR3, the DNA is TGTGCCAGCAGCTTACAACCCGGGAGCCTTAATGAGCAGTTCTTC.

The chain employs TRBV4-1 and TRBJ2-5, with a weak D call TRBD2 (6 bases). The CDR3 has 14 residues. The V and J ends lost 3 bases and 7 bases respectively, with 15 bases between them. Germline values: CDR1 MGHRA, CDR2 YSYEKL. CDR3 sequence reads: CASSQGLAQGTQYF. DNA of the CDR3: TGCGCCAGCAGCCAGGGACTGGCCCAGGGGACCCAGTACTTC.

The CDR3 spells CASSPGQDSYNEQFF. In nucleotides, the CDR3 is TGTGCCAGCAGCCCAGGACAGGACTCCTACAATGAGCAGTTCTTC. J is TRBJ2-1 and V is TRBV28; 7 positions match TRBD1. Trimming at V came to 6 bases and at J to 0 bases, leaving 5 bases not matched to a gene. Germline CDR1 reads MDHEN; CDR2 reads SYDVKM. CDR3 length equals 15 residues. Full variable domain (rest looked up from reference TRBV28 and TRBJ2-1): DVKVTQSSRYLVKRTGEKVFLECVQDMDHENMFWYRQDPGLGLRLIYFSYDVKMKEKGDIPEGYSVSREKKERFSLILESASTNQTSMYLCASSPGQDSYNEQFFGPGTRLTVL.

For the CDR3, the DNA is TGTGCCAGCAGGGACCAAGGTGTTCAGCCCCAGCATTTT. Translating gives CASRDQGVQPQHF. The genes are TRBV6-1 and TRBJ1-5; D not certain. The germline CDR1 and CDR2 sequences are MNHNS and SASEGT. This CDR3 is built from 13 residues. The germline V and J ends were trimmed by 6 bases and 6 bases, with 12 bases remaining between them.

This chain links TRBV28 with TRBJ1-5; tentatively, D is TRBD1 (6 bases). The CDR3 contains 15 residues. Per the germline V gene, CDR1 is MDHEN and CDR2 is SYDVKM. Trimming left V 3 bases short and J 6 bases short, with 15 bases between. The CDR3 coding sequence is TGTGCCAGCAGTTTTCTTCACAGGGCGGCTCAGCCCCAGCATTTT. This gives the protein CASSFLHRAAQPQHF.

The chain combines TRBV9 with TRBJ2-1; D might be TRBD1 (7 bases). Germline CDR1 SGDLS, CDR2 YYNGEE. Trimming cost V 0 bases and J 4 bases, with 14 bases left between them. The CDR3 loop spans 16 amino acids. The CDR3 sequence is CASSVGRGPRYNEQFF. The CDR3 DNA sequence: TGTGCCAGCAGCGTAGGGAGGGGGCCCCGATACAATGAGCAGTTCTTC.

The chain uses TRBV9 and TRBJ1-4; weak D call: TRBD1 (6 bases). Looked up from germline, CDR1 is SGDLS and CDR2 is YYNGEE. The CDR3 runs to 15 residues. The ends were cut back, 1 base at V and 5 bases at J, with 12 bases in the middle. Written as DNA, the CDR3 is TGTGCCAGCAGCGTACGCGGGACACCCAATGAAAAACTGTTTTTT. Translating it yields CASSVRGTPNEKLFF.

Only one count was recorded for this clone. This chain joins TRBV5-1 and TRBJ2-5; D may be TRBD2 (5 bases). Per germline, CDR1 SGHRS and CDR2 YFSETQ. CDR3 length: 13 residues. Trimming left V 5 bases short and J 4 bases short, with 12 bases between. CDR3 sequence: CASRLVLLETQYF. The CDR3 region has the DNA TGCGCCAGCAGACTAGTCCTTTTAGAGACCCAGTACTTC.

CDR3 amino acids: CASSLRQVMNEQYF. The CDR3 DNA follows: TGTGCCAGCAGTTTGCGGCAGGTTATGAACGAGCAGTACTTC. This sequence joins TRBV28 and TRBJ2-7; no definite D call. The V gene lost 3 bases and the J gene lost 5 bases, with 14 bases spanning the gap. CDR3 length: 14 residues. Germline assignment: CDR1 MDHEN and CDR2 SYDVKM.

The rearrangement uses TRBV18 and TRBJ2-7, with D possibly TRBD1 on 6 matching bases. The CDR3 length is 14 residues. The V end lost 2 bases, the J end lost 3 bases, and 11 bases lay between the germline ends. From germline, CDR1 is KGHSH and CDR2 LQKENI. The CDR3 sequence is CASSPGTKSYEQYF. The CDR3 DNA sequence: TGTGCCAGCTCACCAGGGACAAAAAGCTACGAGCAGTACTTC.

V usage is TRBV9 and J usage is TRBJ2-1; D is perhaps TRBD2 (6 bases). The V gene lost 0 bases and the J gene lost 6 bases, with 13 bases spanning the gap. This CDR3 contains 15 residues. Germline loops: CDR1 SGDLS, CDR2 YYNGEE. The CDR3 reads CASSVVGTLSNEQFF. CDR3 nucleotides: TGTGCCAGCAGCGTAGTTGGGACTTTGTCCAATGAGCAGTTCTTC. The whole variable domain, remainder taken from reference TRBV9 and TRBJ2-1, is DSGVTQTPKHLITATGQRVTLRCSPRSGDLSVYWYQQSLDQGLQFLIQYYNGEERAKGNILERFSAQQFPDLHSELNLSSLELGDSALYFCASSVVGTLSNEQFFGPGTRLTVL.

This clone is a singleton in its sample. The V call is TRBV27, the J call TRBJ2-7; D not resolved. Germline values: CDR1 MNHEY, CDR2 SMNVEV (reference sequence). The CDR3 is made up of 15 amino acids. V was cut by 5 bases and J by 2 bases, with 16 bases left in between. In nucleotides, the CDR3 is TGTGCCAGCAGTAAAGAACCCAGTGGGGCCTACGAGCAGTACTTC. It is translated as CASSKEPSGAYEQYF.

Written as DNA, the CDR3 is TGCAGCGGACGACTAGCGGGAGCTCGGGATGAGCAGTTCTTC. Encoded protein: CSGRLAGARDEQFF. The V gene is TRBV29-1, the J gene TRBJ2-1; 12 bases line up with TRBD2. Germline CDR1 and CDR2: SQVTM and ANQGSEA. The CDR3 runs to 14 residues. The ends lost 7 bases at V and 8 bases at J; junction bases unmatched: 9.

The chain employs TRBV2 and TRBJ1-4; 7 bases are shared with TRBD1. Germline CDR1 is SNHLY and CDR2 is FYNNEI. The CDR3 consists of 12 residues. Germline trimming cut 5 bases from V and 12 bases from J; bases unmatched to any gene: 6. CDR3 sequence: CASSRGQRELFF. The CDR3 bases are TGTGCCAGCAGTCGGGGACAGAGGGAACTGTTTTTT.

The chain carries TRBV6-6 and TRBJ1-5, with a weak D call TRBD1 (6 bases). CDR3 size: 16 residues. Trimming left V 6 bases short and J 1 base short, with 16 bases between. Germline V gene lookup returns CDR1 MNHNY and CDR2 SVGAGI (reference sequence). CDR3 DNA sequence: TGTGCCAGCAGATCAAACCAGGGGAGAAGCAATCAGCCCCAGCATTTT. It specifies CASRSNQGRSNQPQHF.

This CDR3 reads CASSEGLAGEYEQYF. The CDR3 DNA is TGTGCCAGCAGCGAAGGACTAGCGGGAGAATACGAGCAGTACTTC. The V and J genes are TRBV9 and TRBJ2-7, with 13 bases identical to TRBD2. This CDR3 is 15 amino acids long. Germline trimming cut 3 bases from V and 4 bases from J; bases unmatched to any gene: 4. Germline assignment: CDR1 SGDLS and CDR2 YYNGEE.

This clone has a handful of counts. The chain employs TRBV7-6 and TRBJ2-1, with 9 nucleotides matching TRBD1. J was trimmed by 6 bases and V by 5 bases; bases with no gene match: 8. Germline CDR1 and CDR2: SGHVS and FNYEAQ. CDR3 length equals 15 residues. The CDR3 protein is CASSPGQGIINEQFF. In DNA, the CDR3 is TGTGCCAGCAGCCCGGGACAGGGTATTATCAATGAGCAGTTCTTC. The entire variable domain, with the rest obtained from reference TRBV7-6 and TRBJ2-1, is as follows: GAGVSQSPRYKVTKRGQDVALRCDPISGHVSLYWYRQALGQGPEFLTYFNYEAQQDKSGLPNDRFSAERPEGSISTLTIQRTEQRDSAMYRCASSPGQGIINEQFFGPGTRLTVL.

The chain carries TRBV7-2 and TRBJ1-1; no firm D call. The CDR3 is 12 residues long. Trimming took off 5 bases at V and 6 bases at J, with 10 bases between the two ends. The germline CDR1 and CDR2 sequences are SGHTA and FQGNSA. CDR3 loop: CASSPFKAEAFF. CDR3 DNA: TGTGCCAGCAGCCCCTTTAAGGCTGAAGCTTTCTTT. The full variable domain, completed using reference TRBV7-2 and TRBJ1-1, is GAGVSQSPSNKVTEKGKDVELRCDPISGHTALYWYRQSLGQGLEFLIYFQGNSAPDKSGLPSDRFSAERTGGSVSTLTIQRTQQEDSAVYLCASSPFKAEAFFGQGTRLTVV.